This TCR beta chain was sequenced during a study of T cell responses to AZD1222 COVID-19 vaccine. In germline, CDR1 is MGHRA, CDR2 YSYEKL. The CDR3 loop spans 18 amino acids. V lost 0 bases and J 5 bases, leaving 22 bases between the germline ends. Sequenced by immunoSEQ multiplex PCR; TCRdb stores in-frame clones only, minus some. The sample records approximately 170,000 clones, roughly 89% being singletons. V gene TRBV4-1 combines with J gene TRBJ1-2; D call uncertain. The TCR was taken from an adult who received the AZD1222 COVID-19 vaccine. This sample comprised peripheral blood, obtained 28 days after the second AZD1222 dose. CDR3 sequence: CASSQDAWYSLRRYGYTF. Here the CDR3 DNA reads TGCGCCAGCAGCCAAGACGCCTGGTACAGCCTTCGGAGGTATGGCTACACCTTC.